A single sample gave rise to the 6 T cell receptor beta chains below, sequenced in a study of identical twins (dated by TCRdb to the mid-2010s). Library construction relied on 5' RACE. TCRdb shows the sequencer as Illumina HiSeq 2000. Clones were called with MiXCR by TCRdb after fastp trimmed the public reads at Q25, and only in-frame beta chains were retained. Here each entry gathers all rows of one CDR3 protein and keeps the most common genes and DNA. The sample table records approximately 670,000 distinct CDR3 sequences; 5.5% to 6.5% of these occur just once. 1.5% to 2% of the sample comes from the top ten. The sequenced material came from naive T cells sorted from blood. Sample cell subset or site, as interpreted from the label and publication: cells isolated with a human naive T-cell isolation kit. The receptors originated from a man aged 18 to 35 in good health.

This clonotype was detected a few times. The rearrangement links TRBV13 to TRBJ2-7; D gene uncertain. Germline V gene data show CDR1 as PRHDT and CDR2 as FYEKMQ (reference sequence). Trimming took off 0 bases at V and 8 bases at J, with 8 bases between the two ends. CDR3 length equals 12 residues. The CDR3 nucleotides read TGTGCCAGCAGCTTAGGGGCAAACCAGCAGTACTTC. Its protein product is CASSLGANQQYF.

This clonotype showed up just once. The chain joins TRBV6-6 to TRBJ2-1; TRBD2 matches 8 bases. Germline CDR1 MNHNY, CDR2 SVGAGI (reference sequence). The CDR3 has 12 residues. V gave up 10 bases and J gave up 7 bases; unmatched junction bases: 6. In DNA form, the CDR3 reads TGTGCCACGGGGGGGGCTCTAAATGAGCAGTTCTTC. Its protein product is CATGGALNEQFF.

This clonotype was recorded many times. This chain joins TRBV7-2 and TRBJ1-4; D perhaps matches TRBD1 (6 bases). The CDR3 has 13 amino acids. Germline V lookup: CDR1 SGHTA, CDR2 FQGNSA. V was cut by 5 bases and J by 12 bases, with 16 bases left in between. CDR3 DNA: TGTGCCAGCAGCCTAGTGGGCAGGGGTGAACTGTTTTTT. It is translated as CASSLVGRGELFF.

The rearrangement uses TRBV5-5 and TRBJ2-5; D unresolved. The CDR3 covers 15 residues. With 4 bases removed from V and 5 bases from J, the gap between germline ends came to 18 bases. The germline gives CDR1 SGHKS, CDR2 YYEKEE (reference sequence). CDR3 nucleotides: TGTGCCAGCAGCCCGAGGTTTAGGCAGGATGAGACCCAGTACTTC. As protein: CASSPRFRQDETQYF.

A few counts support this clonotype. The CDR3 coding sequence is TGCGCCAGCAGCAAGGGGACCGGAAAGCTCCTCGGGGAGACCCAGTACTTC. Amino acids: CASSKGTGKLLGETQYF. The chain joins TRBV5-1 to TRBJ2-5; the D gene could be TRBD1 or TRBD2 (5 bases each). Germline assignment: CDR1 SGHRS and CDR2 YFSETQ. The CDR3 runs 17 residues. The ends were cut back, 4 bases at V and 5 bases at J, with 24 bases in the middle.

The rearrangement uses TRBV20-1 and TRBJ1-3, with D unclear. The germline V and J ends were trimmed by 5 bases and 3 bases, with 8 bases remaining between them. This CDR3 is built from 12 residues. The germline V gene encodes CDR1 DFQATT and CDR2 SNEGSKA (reference sequence). CDR3 DNA: TGCAGTGCTGGGTTAGGTGGAAACACCATATATTTT. It encodes CSAGLGGNTIYF.